One sample yielded the 16 T cell receptor beta chains listed below, sequenced in a study of blood T cell repertoires in COVID-19 (dated by TCRdb to 2020 to 2022). Libraries came from the immunoSEQ multiplex PCR assay. In TCRdb, the immuneACCESS table is reduced to in-frame sequences with V and J assigned. These tables do not hold every clone; where another copy was compared, an unresolved V gene accounts for under half, and the others remain unexplained. Present in this sample are some 160,000 clones, more than 80% of which were seen just once. The ten largest make up approximately 3% of the sample. Sequenced sample: peripheral blood. These receptors were collected from a man aged 55 to 69 with acute or convalescent COVID-19.

This chain links TRBV7-9 with TRBJ1-2, with a tentative D call TRBD1 (5 bases). Trimming took off 5 bases at V and 12 bases at J, with 16 bases between the two ends. CDR1 is SEHNR and CDR2 is FQNEAQ in the germline V gene (reference sequence). This CDR3 is 12 amino acids long. The chain's CDR3 is CASSHTTGRDTF. Written as DNA, the CDR3 is TGTGCCAGCAGCCACACAACAGGTCGGGACACCTTC.

V gene TRBV27 combines with J gene TRBJ2-1, with D possibly matching TRBD1 (5 bases). Trimming pared 0 bases from V and 5 bases from J, leaving 11 bases between. Germline loops: CDR1 MNHEY, CDR2 SMNVEV (reference sequence). The CDR3 totals 15 residues. DNA for the CDR3: TGTGCCAGCAGTTTATCGTGGGGCGTAGACAATGAGCAGTTCTTC. Its protein product is CASSLSWGVDNEQFF.

V is TRBV6-5 and J is TRBJ2-1, with a possible D match to TRBD2 (6 bases). Deletions cut 5 bases from V and 5 bases from J, with 16 bases between. The CDR3 is made up of 15 amino acids. From germline, CDR1 is MNHEY and CDR2 SVGAGI. The CDR3 protein is CASSRRDSRDNEQFF. CDR3 DNA sequence: TGTGCCAGCAGTCGCCGGGACTCCAGAGACAATGAGCAGTTCTTC.

The chain employs TRBV12-3 or TRBV12-4 and TRBJ1-1; D gene unclear. This CDR3 has 13 amino acids. V dropped 0 bases and J dropped 4 bases, with 6 bases sitting between them. The CDR3 protein is CASSLAGFTEAFF. The CDR3 nucleotides are TGTGCCAGCAGTTTAGCGGGCTTCACTGAAGCTTTCTTT.

The chain uses TRBV6-5 and TRBJ2-2, with 10 bases that match TRBD1. Germline CDR1 is MNHEY and CDR2 is SVGAGI. The CDR3 contains 15 residues. Trimming removed 2 bases from V and 4 bases from J; junction bases left unmatched: 1. CDR3 protein: CASSYGTGATGELFF. In DNA, the CDR3 is TGTGCCAGCAGTTACGGGACAGGGGCCACCGGGGAGCTGTTTTTT.

This rearrangement joins TRBV25-1 to TRBJ1-5; 8 bases fit TRBD1. Unmatched junction bases numbered 5, after V lost 6 bases and J lost 7 bases. The CDR3 runs to 13 residues. From germline, CDR1 is MGHDK and CDR2 SYGVNS. CDR3 residues: CASRAGDRQPQHF. The CDR3 coding sequence is TGTGCCAGCAGAGCAGGGGACAGGCAGCCCCAGCATTTT.

The J gene is TRBJ1-1, the V gene TRBV14; no reliable D call. The CDR3 has 14 amino acids. Germline V gene lookup returns CDR1 SGHDN and CDR2 FVKESK. V lost 0 bases and J 6 bases, leaving 11 bases between the germline ends. CDR3: CASSQELRDPEAFF. The CDR3 DNA follows: TGTGCCAGCAGCCAAGAACTGAGGGATCCTGAAGCTTTCTTT.

This chain connects TRBV20-1 to TRBJ1-2; D call uncertain. CDR3 length: 11 residues. V gave up 1 base and J gave up 8 bases, with 8 bases separating them. Germline V gene sequence: CDR1 DFQATT, CDR2 SNEGSKA (reference sequence). CDR3 nucleotides: TGCAGTGCTAGAGTTGCGGGCGGCTACACCTTC. It encodes CSARVAGGYTF.

The genes are TRBV14 and TRBJ2-2; tentative D call: TRBD1 (5 bases). The CDR3 loop spans 17 amino acids. V was trimmed by 1 base and J by 5 bases, leaving 17 bases between them. Germline V lookup: CDR1 SGHDN, CDR2 FVKESK. CDR3 in amino acids: CASSQGWGRGPTGELFF. Here the CDR3 DNA reads TGTGCCAGCAGCCAAGGATGGGGCAGAGGCCCTACCGGGGAGCTGTTTTTT.

The genes are TRBV11-2 and TRBJ2-5; perhaps TRBD1 as D (8 bases). Germline lookup yields CDR1 SGHAT and CDR2 FQNNGV. Trimming removed 0 bases at V and 6 bases at J, with 23 bases between. The CDR3 runs 18 residues. CDR3 region: CASSLERPWTGSGKTQYF. The CDR3 coding sequence is TGTGCCAGCAGCTTAGAGCGCCCGTGGACAGGGAGCGGGAAGACCCAGTACTTC.

The chain combines TRBV19 with TRBJ2-3; 7 bases map to TRBD1. J was trimmed by 4 bases and V by 5 bases; bases with no gene match: 9. The CDR3 runs to 15 residues. Per the germline V gene, CDR1 is LNHDA and CDR2 is SQIVND (reference sequence). CDR3 in amino acids: CASSPQTGMADTQYF. In DNA form, the CDR3 reads TGTGCCAGTAGTCCCCAGACAGGGATGGCAGATACGCAGTATTTT.

This clone has a single count. The rearrangement uses TRBV7-2 and TRBJ2-1, with D possibly matching TRBD1 (6 bases). The CDR3 is made up of 13 amino acids. The ends were cut back, 5 bases at V and 12 bases at J, with 17 bases in the middle. Germline CDR1 SGHTA, CDR2 FQGNSA. The CDR3 here is CASSQEPGARQFF. The CDR3, as DNA: TGTGCCAGCAGCCAAGAGCCAGGGGCAAGGCAGTTCTTC.

The chain uses TRBV3-1 (or the pseudogene TRBV3-2) and TRBJ1-1; 7 bases are a match to TRBD1. The CDR3 spans 16 residues. Trimming removed 0 bases from V and 3 bases from J; junction bases left unmatched: 7. CDR1 and CDR2 from the germline V gene are LGHDT and YNNKEL (reference sequence). The CDR3 sequence is CASSQEPYRGDTEAFF. The CDR3 DNA sequence: TGTGCCAGCAGCCAAGAACCCTACAGGGGAGACACTGAAGCTTTCTTT.

CDR3 loop: CASSSQLNSYEQYF. In nucleotides, the CDR3 is TGTGCCAGCAGCTCACAACTAAACTCCTACGAGCAGTACTTC. The V and J genes are TRBV11-2 and TRBJ2-7, with unresolved D. CDR3 size: 14 residues. The germline gives CDR1 SGHAT, CDR2 FQNNGV. Trimming stripped 4 bases from V and 0 bases from J, with 10 bases between. The complete variable domain, with remaining parts taken from reference TRBV11-2 and TRBJ2-7, reads EAGVAQSPRYKIIEKRQSVAFWCNPISGHATLYWYQQILGQGPKLLIQFQNNGVVDDSQLPKDRFSAERLKGVDSTLKIQPAKLEDSAVYLCASSSQLNSYEQYFGPGTRLTVT.

V gene TRBV18 combines with J gene TRBJ2-1; 9 bases are shared with TRBD1. The CDR3 has 15 amino acids. After removal of 6 bases from V and 5 bases from J, the junction contained 8 bases not matched to a gene. CDR1 and CDR2 (germline): KGHSH, LQKENI. This chain's CDR3 is CASSPGDRVNNEQFF. The CDR3, as DNA: TGTGCCAGCTCCCCCGGGGACAGGGTGAACAATGAGCAGTTCTTC.

This chain uses TRBV25-1 with TRBJ2-7, with D hard to call. The CDR3 is 15 residues long. The V gene lost 0 bases and the J gene lost 9 bases, with 18 bases spanning the gap. Germline CDR1 MGHDK, CDR2 SYGVNS. CDR3 nucleotides: TGTGCCAGCAGTGAATACGGAACGAGAGGAACATCGCAGTACTTC. Its translation is CASSEYGTRGTSQYF.